This TCR beta chain was sequenced for a study of cytomegalovirus exposure and HLA in healthy donors. The study's findings and limits: Accurate prediction of HLA-A and HLA-B alleles (for most subjects) was reportedly achieved from TCR beta sequences.

Trimming pared 2 bases from V and 2 bases from J, leaving 6 bases between. Germline lookup yields CDR1 SEHNR and CDR2 FQNEAQ (reference sequence). The CDR3 runs to 13 residues. With regard to this clone: Its antigen is not known.

The PCR was carried out with 60 Vbeta primers and 13 Jbeta primers. Using immunoSEQ multiplex PCR, the repertoire was profiled, and TCRdb retains in-frame clones only, with some absent. Across about 48,000 clones, the top ten clones capture 2.1% of the sample. V gene TRBV7-9 combines with J gene TRBJ2-5; D is possibly TRBD1 (5 bases). The specimen sequenced was PBMCs. The receptor's source is a woman between 40 and 50 years old in good health and CMV-seronegative. The CDR3 DNA is TGTGCCAGCAGCTTATCAGGGCAAGAGACCCAGTACTTC. This sequence encodes CASSLSGQETQYF.